This T cell receptor (beta chain) derives from a study of spatial heterogeneity in lung cancer. Germline V gene data show CDR1 as SQVTM and CDR2 as ANQGSEA. The CDR3 runs 15 residues. V was clipped by 0 bases and J by 6 bases; unmatched bases: 5. TCRdb passed the 5' RACE reads through MiXCR, listing each CDR3 protein once. The sample carries about 800 distinct CDR3 sequences, 10% recorded once. Time point here: sample taken at primary tumor resection. Whole RNA came from tumor, nontumor lung or frozen PBMC and was sequenced without being sorted. By sample share, this clonotype is medium-sized. Antigen unknown. Whole-study results and caveats: Mutation counts in tumors were tracked by counts of expanded intratumoral alpha and beta TCRs. Sequencing reached an estimated coverage of tumor T cells that was only about 6.6% for alpha chains and more than 12% for beta chains.

The sequence was obtained from a male donor with early-stage non-small cell lung cancer. Here the sequenced sample was lung tumor tissue, taken at surgery. V is TRBV29-1 and J is TRBJ1-2; the match to TRBD1 covers 12 bases. CDR3 bases: TGCAGCGTTGAAGAGGGGACAGGGGGCAGCGATGGCTACACCTTC. This sequence encodes CSVEEGTGGSDGYTF.